This T cell receptor beta chain was identified in a study of cytomegalovirus exposure and HLA in healthy donors. Points from the study as a whole: Being indistinguishable, some V segments were excluded, TRBV6-2 and TRBV6-3 among them. It was assumed in the presence/absence analyses that sequencing depth was roughly uniform across donors.

Amplification used 60 Vbeta primers and 13 Jbeta primers. Data came from immunoSEQ multiplex PCR; TCRdb stores just in-frame clones and leaves some out. The profile shows 100,000 to 150,000 clones, around 82% of them singletons. In the case of this clone: What it recognizes is unknown.

V was trimmed by 9 bases and J by 7 bases, leaving 13 bases between them. The CDR3 sequence is 12 residues long. CDR1 and CDR2 from the germline V gene are SNHLY and FYNNEI. The V gene is TRBV2, the J gene TRBJ2-1; perhaps TRBD1 as D (5 bases). This clonotype was sampled from a boy younger than 18 in good health and CMV-seronegative. What was sequenced was PBMCs. The CDR3 nucleotides read TGTGCCAGTACAGGCATCAGAAATGAGCAGTTCTTC. It encodes CASTGIRNEQFF.